The sequence of this TCR beta chain was determined in a study of response to subunit inactivated influenza vaccine (dated by TCRdb to 2016 to 2019). For context, the study as a whole: Deep quantitative T cell receptor repertoire profiling was used in the study to track responses to a trivalent subunit inactivated influenza vaccine. General study outcomes and caveats: It was suggested by the authors that each seasonal influenza vaccination may recruit only a limited number of new T cells.

Library prep was done by RT-PCR. TCRdb names Illumina HiSeq 2500 as the instrument used. The public reads were reprocessed in TCRdb via fastp at Q25 and MiXCR, keeping in-frame beta chains. Entries are consolidated by CDR3 protein sequence, retaining the most common genes and DNA. The sample table holds about 480,000 distinct CDR3 sequences, of which about an eighth were seen once. The top ten hold around 13% of the sample. A distance of 9 bases separates the germline ends of V and J, which lose 0 bases and 3 bases respectively. CDR3 length: 14 amino acids, cysteine to phenylalanine. The entry retains the CDR3 DNA only, 42 bases that are in frame from base 1. The germline V gene (reference sequence) sets CDR1 to LNHNV and CDR2 to YYDKDF. Turning to this clonotype: The antigen it recognizes is unknown. Base quality data are lacking; no much larger clone is found one base away.

Sample time point, as interpreted from the label and publication: approximately 40 days after influenza vaccine administration. The specimen was PBMCs from blood, collected more than 35 days after vaccination. The sequence was collected from a man between 45 and 60 years old who received an inactivated influenza vaccine. Donor details come from another sample of the same person, matched by shared clones. The chain is made from TRBV15 and TRBJ2-7, and possibly TRBD2, on 5 matching bases. The CDR3 protein is CATSRDKRNYEQYF. The DNA sequence is TGTGCCACCAGCAGAGATAAGCGGAACTACGAGCAGTACTTC.